A selection of T cell receptor beta chains follows, all from one sample in a study of T cell responses to AZD1222 COVID-19 vaccine. Produced via immunoSEQ multiplex PCR; TCRdb's table is partial and in-frame only. The sample contains about 120,000 clones, roughly nine tenths of which appear only once. Sequenced material: peripheral blood, taken on day 0 of AZD1222 vaccination. The receptors originated from an adult in good health. Each CDR3 is given with its conserved first and last residue. A D gene is named only where the DNA matches it firmly. Not every row has a clone size; where given, it reads once, few, many or a size class.

clone_size	v_call	j_call	d_call	cdr3_nt	cdr3_aa
.	TRBV6-4	TRBJ2-3	.	TGTGCCAGCAGTGACTCAAGGCGGAGCACAGATACGCAGTATTTT	CASSDSRRSTDTQYF
.	TRBV5-8	TRBJ1-4	TRBD1	TGTGCCAGCCGGGACAGTACCACCCGGAAGGAAAAACTGTTTTTT	CASRDSTTRKEKLFF
.	TRBV9	TRBJ1-6	.	TGTGCCAGCAGCGAACAGAATTCACCCCTCCACTTT	CASSEQNSPLHF
.	TRBV24-1	TRBJ2-5	TRBD1	TGTGCCACCAGTGCCCGGGACAGGCAAGAGACCCAGTACTTC	CATSARDRQETQYF
.	TRBV29-1	TRBJ1-1	TRBD1	TGCAGCGTTGAAGAAACAGGGGGCTACACTGAAGCTTTCTTT	CSVEETGGYTEAFF
.	TRBV11-2	TRBJ1-1	.	TGTGCCAGCAGCTTAGGCCGTACAGCCAACACTGAAGCTTTCTTT	CASSLGRTANTEAFF
few	TRBV27	TRBJ2-2	.	TGTGCCAGCAGTCCCTCGGGGGTCGGGGAGCTGTTTTTT	CASSPSGVGELFF
.	TRBV4-3	TRBJ1-6	.	TGCGCCAGCAGCCAAGGAGCCGCAGGTCAGAATTCACCCCTCCACTTT	CASSQGAAGQNSPLHF
.	TRBV13	TRBJ1-2	TRBD1	TGTGCCAGCAGCCTTCAGGGGGCCCGCGGCTATGGCTACACCTTC	CASSLQGARGYGYTF
.	TRBV2	TRBJ1-2	.	TGTGCCAGCAAGGCCGGGGCTGGCTACACCTTC	CASKAGAGYTF
.	TRBV19	TRBJ1-1	.	TGTGCCAGTAGTCGACAGAACACTGAAGCTTTCTTT	CASSRQNTEAFF
few	TRBV28	TRBJ1-3	.	TGTGCCAGCAGTTTTCGGGGCCCTGGAAACACCATATATTTT	CASSFRGPGNTIYF
once	TRBV30	TRBJ1-2	.	TGTGCCTGGAGGCCCTATGGAAGCGCTAACTATGGCTACACCTTC	CAWRPYGSANYGYTF
.	TRBV9	TRBJ2-7	.	TGTGCCAGCAGCGTAGCTAGAGGCGGAACCTACGAGCAGTACTTC	CASSVARGGTYEQYF
.	TRBV2	TRBJ1-2	.	TGTGCCAGCAGTGCGCAGGGGCTTAACTATGGCTACACCTTC	CASSAQGLNYGYTF
.	TRBV5-6	TRBJ2-2	.	TGTGCCAGCAGCTTGGGTAGTCAGGGAAACACCGGGGAGCTGTTTTTT	CASSLGSQGNTGELFF
.	TRBV19	TRBJ1-5	.	TGTGCCAGTAGTATGGCCGCGGGAATCGGTCAGCCCCAGCATTTT	CASSMAAGIGQPQHF
.	TRBV9	TRBJ2-7	TRBD1	TGTGCCAGCAGCTTTACAGGGGGCTACGAGCAGTACTTC	CASSFTGGYEQYF
.	TRBV9	TRBJ1-2	.	TGTGCCAGCAGCGTAGCCGCACAGGGAACCCCCTATGGCTACACCTTC	CASSVAAQGTPYGYTF
.	TRBV5-1	TRBJ2-7	TRBD1	TGCGCCAGCAGCATCGGACAGGGGGAAGACGAGCAGTACTTC	CASSIGQGEDEQYF
once	TRBV6-5	TRBJ1-1	.	TGTGCCAGCAGTTATACAGGGCTGAACACTGAAGCTTTCTTT	CASSYTGLNTEAFF
.	TRBV7-8	TRBJ2-2	TRBD1	TGTGCCAGCAGCTCACCCGGGACAGCTCACACCGGGGAGCTGTTTTTT	CASSSPGTAHTGELFF
.	TRBV5-4	TRBJ1-6	.	TGTGCCAGCAGCTTGCCGGGCGGGAGCCGTTCACCCCTCCACTTT	CASSLPGGSRSPLHF
.	TRBV19	TRBJ2-7	.	TGTGCCAGTAGTATATCCCGGGGAGGATCCTACGAGCAGTACTTC	CASSISRGGSYEQYF
.	TRBV6-6	TRBJ2-3	.	TGTGCCAGCAGCCCCCAGGGGGGCCTGGGAGATACGCAGTATTTT	CASSPQGGLGDTQYF
once	TRBV6-5	TRBJ1-2	.	TGTGCCAGCAGTTACTCGATCCTTACCCCGGGATATGGCTACACCTTC	CASSYSILTPGYGYTF
.	TRBV5-1	TRBJ2-1	TRBD2	TGCGCCAGCAGCTTTAGCGGGGGCTCCTACAATGAGCAGTTCTTC	CASSFSGGSYNEQFF
.	TRBV4-3	TRBJ2-1	.	TGCGCCAGCAGCCAAACAGGCGGGTACTACAATGAGCAGTTCTTC	CASSQTGGYYNEQFF
once	TRBV6-1	TRBJ2-4	TRBD1	TGTGCCAGCAGTGAATTAGGGAACAGGGGGAAAAACATTCAGTACTTC	CASSELGNRGKNIQYF
.	TRBV2	TRBJ1-6	.	TGTGCCAGCAGTGAAGGGGGTAATTCACCCCTCCACTTT	CASSEGGNSPLHF
.	TRBV5-1	TRBJ2-3	TRBD2	TGCGCCAGCAGCCTTGGGGACTACTCTAGCACAGATACGCAGTATTTT	CASSLGDYSSTDTQYF
.	TRBV5-1	TRBJ1-2	.	TGCGCCAGCAGCCCTCGCCCAGGGAACTATGGCTACACCTTC	CASSPRPGNYGYTF
.	TRBV12-5	TRBJ2-1	TRBD2	TGTGCTAGTGGTTTGGTTCCGGGGGGTCCCCCCCATGAGCAGTTCTTC	CASGLVPGGPPHEQFF
.	TRBV7-8	TRBJ1-2	TRBD1	TGTGCCAGCAGCCCCCGACAGGGATCCACCTATGGCTACACCTTC	CASSPRQGSTYGYTF
.	TRBV12-3/TRBV12-4	TRBJ2-5	.	TGTGCCAGCAGTTTATGGGAAGAGACCCAGTACTTC	CASSLWEETQYF
.	TRBV4-3	TRBJ2-7	TRBD2	TGCGCCAGCAGCCTCAGAAGGACTAGCGGGGACTCGGAGCAGTACTTC	CASSLRRTSGDSEQYF
.	TRBV5-6	TRBJ1-4	.	TGTGCCAGCAGCTTGCCAGGGCTCTCGAATGAAAAACTGTTTTTT	CASSLPGLSNEKLFF
.	TRBV30	TRBJ2-2	.	TGTGCCTGGTCACAGGGGAACACCGGGGAGCTGTTTTTT	CAWSQGNTGELFF
.	TRBV2	TRBJ1-6	.	TGTGCCAGCAGGGGTGATTCGGGGCACTCACCCCTCCACTTT	CASRGDSGHSPLHF
.	TRBV6-2/TRBV6-3	TRBJ2-7	.	TGTGCCAGCAGTTACCGACGGAACCGGGACACCTTTACCTACGAGCAGTACTTC	CASSYRRNRDTFTYEQYF
.	TRBV5-8	TRBJ1-5	.	TGTGCCAGCAGCCCGCTTTTGGGACCGACCCTTCTGCCCCAGCATTTT	CASSPLLGPTLLPQHF
.	TRBV4-3	TRBJ1-2	TRBD1	TGCGCCAGCAGCCGGGGACAGGGGGACTATGGCTACACCTTC	CASSRGQGDYGYTF
.	TRBV6-5	TRBJ1-2	.	TGTGCCAGCAGTAAACAGGGTCTCTATGGCTACACCTTC	CASSKQGLYGYTF
.	TRBV4-2	TRBJ2-2	.	TGTGCCAGCAGCCCCCTTCCCGGGATGAACACCGGGGAGCTGTTTTTT	CASSPLPGMNTGELFF
.	TRBV9	TRBJ1-4	.	TGTGCCAGCAGCGGGTGGGCAGGGAGCAGGGAAAAACTGTTTTTT	CASSGWAGSREKLFF
.	TRBV6-5	TRBJ1-1	.	TGTGCCAGCAGACCTCAGGGGTTGTGGGTAGCTTTCTTT	CASRPQGLWVAFF
.	TRBV2	TRBJ1-4	.	TGTGCCAGCAGTGAGGGGGGAACTAATGAAAAACTGTTTTTT	CASSEGGTNEKLFF
.	TRBV6-2/TRBV6-3	TRBJ2-5	.	TGTGCCAGCAGTTGGGCCTCGGGGGCACGAGAGACCCAGTACTTC	CASSWASGARETQYF
few	TRBV19	TRBJ1-2	.	TGTGCCAGTAGTAACGATACAGGCTTTGTTTTTGGCTACACCTTC	CASSNDTGFVFGYTF
.	TRBV24-1	TRBJ1-2	TRBD1	TGTGCCACCAGTGATACAGGGGATTATGGCTACACCTTC	CATSDTGDYGYTF
once	TRBV12-3/TRBV12-4	TRBJ2-1	.	TGTGCCAGCAGTTTCCGAGGCTTCAATGAGCAGTTCTTC	CASSFRGFNEQFF
few	TRBV28	TRBJ1-4	TRBD1	TGTGCCAGCAGTCTTGAGGGACAGGGTATAATAGCTAATGAAAAACTGTTTTTT	CASSLEGQGIIANEKLFF
many	TRBV5-1	TRBJ1-6	TRBD1	TGCGCCAGCAGCCTAAACCCCTCCGGGACAGTAGATTCACCCCTCCACTTT	CASSLNPSGTVDSPLHF
few	TRBV5-3	TRBJ1-4	.	TGTGCCAGAAGCTCCACCGATAGGGTGGAGGGTGAAAAACTGTTTTTT	CARSSTDRVEGEKLFF
.	TRBV7-2	TRBJ1-6	TRBD1	TGTGCCAGCAGCTTAGCGCGACAGGGGTATTCACCCCTCCACTTT	CASSLARQGYSPLHF
.	TRBV19	TRBJ2-1	.	TGTGCCAGTAGTTTTCCGGGTCGACACAATGAGCAGTTCTTC	CASSFPGRHNEQFF
.	TRBV5-4	TRBJ1-2	.	TGTGCCAGCAGCGCACCCGACAGACCCTATGGCTACACCTTC	CASSAPDRPYGYTF
.	TRBV5-8	TRBJ2-3	TRBD1	TGTGCCAGCAGTTCACTGCCGGGACAGTTTTTTTATTTT	CASSSLPGQFFYF
.	TRBV7-3	TRBJ1-2	TRBD1	TGTGCCAGCAGCCCAGGGACAGGTGGCTACACCTTC	CASSPGTGGYTF
.	TRBV30	TRBJ1-4	.	TGTGCCTGGAGTGTAACGGGGGTGAGATTACCAACTAATGAAAAACTGTTTTTT	CAWSVTGVRLPTNEKLFF